These 17 T cell receptor beta chains were sequenced from one sample in a study of CXCR3-negative and CXCR3-positive naive CD8 T cells. Study-wide findings and caveats: A higher hydrophobicity marked the TRB CDR3s of CXCR3-positive naive cells versus CXCR3-negative naive cells.

Antigen specificity for these receptors is unknown. Preparation of TRB cDNA libraries relied on 5' RACE carrying UMI labels. TCRdb re-called the 5' RACE reads and shows each CDR3 protein once, DNA omitted. This table lists about 60,000 distinct CDR3 sequences. The sequenced sample consisted of naive CXCR3+ CD8+ T cells from blood. As for subset: CD45RO-CCR7+CD27+CD95- naive CD8+ T cells expressing CXCR3 (TNR3+). The receptors here all came from a human donor in good health. Some clones in this sample may be carry-over from other donors' samples.

The chain combines TRBV10-3 with TRBJ1-6; TCRdb's D gene call, TRBD1, goes unchecked for lack of DNA. Germline CDR1 and CDR2: ENHRY and SYGVKD. The CDR3 extends over 15 amino acids. The CDR3 is CAISEANPPGAPLHF.

This chain joins TRBV6-6 and TRBJ2-7. The CDR3 contains 14 residues. CDR1 is MNHNY and CDR2 is SVGAGI in the germline V gene (reference sequence). CDR3 loop: CASSYADRPYEQYF.

The rearrangement uses TRBV10-1 and TRBJ2-7; TCRdb selects TRBD1, and the lack of DNA leaves this call unchecked. The CDR3 runs 13 residues. Germline V gene lookup returns CDR1 WNHNN and CDR2 SYGVQD (reference sequence). The CDR3 spells CASQDRDSYEQYF.

The chain joins TRBV7-9 to TRBJ2-7; the D call from TCRdb, TRBD1, cannot be confirmed without DNA. The CDR3 spans 15 residues. Per germline, CDR1 SEHNR and CDR2 FQNEAQ (reference sequence). The CDR3 loop is CASSYRDSEAYEQYF.

This chain links TRBV29-1 with TRBJ2-1. The CDR3 totals 11 residues. Germline V gene sequence: CDR1 SQVTM, CDR2 ANQGSEA. The CDR3: CSVLGGDEQFF.

V and J are TRBV5-6 and TRBJ2-7. The CDR3 length is 12 residues. Germline assignment: CDR1 SGHDT and CDR2 YYEEEE. The CDR3 reads CASSLGTSEQYF.

The CDR3 sequence: CATATTGQGLYGYTF. The rearrangement links TRBV15 to TRBJ1-2; with no DNA, the TCRdb D assignment of TRBD1 cannot be verified. The CDR3 extends over 15 amino acids. Per the germline V gene, CDR1 is LNHNV and CDR2 is YYDKDF (reference sequence).

V and J are TRBV7-9 and TRBJ2-4. CDR1 and CDR2 from the germline V gene are SEHNR and FQNEAQ (reference sequence). The CDR3 runs 15 residues. CDR3 amino acids: CASSPSGLAENIQYF.

This chain joins TRBV7-8 and TRBJ2-3; TCRdb names TRBD1, which stays unverified in the absence of DNA. This CDR3 spans 15 amino acids. Germline V gene sequence: CDR1 SGHVS, CDR2 FQNEAQ. This chain's CDR3 is CASSLVGGRTDTQYF.

The rearrangement links TRBV9 to TRBJ2-2; with no DNA, the TCRdb D assignment of TRBD1 cannot be verified. Germline V gives CDR1 SGDLS, CDR2 YYNGEE. The CDR3 length is 15 residues. The CDR3 here is CASSVGQGSTGELFF.

The CDR3 protein is CSGVVGIWAFF. The J gene is TRBJ1-1, the V gene TRBV29-1. This CDR3 is 11 amino acids long. CDR1 and CDR2 from the germline V gene are SQVTM and ANQGSEA. Full variable domain (remainder filled in from reference TRBV29-1 and TRBJ1-1): SAVISQKPSRDICQRGTSLTIQCQVDSQVTMMFWYRQQPGQSLTLIATANQGSEATYESGFVIDKFPISRPNLTFSTLTVSNMSPEDSSIYLCSGVVGIWAFFGQGTRLTVV.

The chain combines TRBV27 with TRBJ1-6; the TRBD1 assignment by TCRdb is unverifiable without DNA. The germline V gene encodes CDR1 MNHEY and CDR2 SMNVEV (reference sequence). The CDR3 is made up of 14 amino acids. The CDR3 reads CASSFTDRGSPLHF.

The chain has TRBV4-1 and TRBJ2-1; TCRdb's D call of TRBD1 is untestable without DNA. CDR3 length: 14 residues. CDR1 and CDR2 from the germline V gene are MGHRA and YSYEKL. The CDR3 loop is CASTTYHSRGEQFF.

The V gene is TRBV7-9, the J gene TRBJ2-1. This CDR3 has 13 residues. Germline values: CDR1 SEHNR, CDR2 FQNEAQ (reference sequence). The CDR3 is CASSFFQDNEQFF.

The chain uses TRBV6-5 and TRBJ2-7; the TCRdb call, TRBD2, lacks DNA for checking. CDR3 length: 15 amino acids. Germline V lookup: CDR1 MNHEY, CDR2 SVGAGI. This CDR3 reads CASSSPGSLGYEQYF.

The chain recombines TRBV6-2 or TRBV6-3 with TRBJ2-3; TCRdb proposes TRBD2, but this gene call is untestable without DNA. Germline V lookup: CDR1 MNHEY, CDR2 SVGEGT. The CDR3 loop spans 16 amino acids. CDR3 amino acids: CASTRILAGIADTQYF.

The rearrangement joins TRBV15 to TRBJ2-1. The CDR3 runs 12 residues. Germline lookup yields CDR1 LNHNV and CDR2 YYDKDF (reference sequence). The chain's CDR3 is CATSRAYNEQFF.